This section outlines one TCR beta chain sequence together with its context. Its antigen is still unknown. Study-wide results and limits: Tumor-infiltrating Treg TCR alpha and beta sequences overlapped most with tumor naive CD4+ T cells, then blood naive. Larger-cohort validation covered only one TCR beta V-J rearrangement.

After constant-region reverse-primer amplification, full-length variable regions underwent semi-nested PCR with Nested Universal Primer A. TCRdb itself ran the 5' RACE reads through MiXCR, one entry per CDR3 protein. The sample holds tens of thousands of distinct CDR3 sequences, roughly 28% seen once. Memory CD4+ T cells were sorted as CD4+CD45RO+CD25- cells. This receptor was obtained from a female donor with breast cancer. The source material was tumor-infiltrating memory CD4+ T cells sorted from the breast tumor. The subset here: memory CD4+ T cells, CD4+CD45RO+CD25-.

CDR3 region: CAISGQGLNTEAFF. The CDR3 DNA reads TGTGCCATCAGTGGACAGGGTTTGAACACTGAAGCTTTCTTT. V and J are TRBV10-3 and TRBJ1-1, with 7 bases identical to TRBD1. V was pared by 4 bases and J by 0 bases, with 2 bases of the junction left unmatched. Germline values: CDR1 ENHRY, CDR2 SYGVKD. The CDR3 is 14 residues long.